This TCR beta chain was retrieved from a study of human T cells and chemical hapten exposure. Study overall: Patch tests applied 0.01% DPC to the upper back and were scored after 6 days. A patient group, mainly female, showed alopecia areata, totalis or universalis. Overall study findings and caveats: With alopecia, donors may have immune responses unlike healthy people's.

On this clonotype itself: Its matching antigen is unknown.

This CDR3 has 12 amino acids. Trimming took 2 bases from V and 10 from J, leaving 12 bases between them. Per the germline V gene, CDR1 is MDHEN and CDR2 is SYDVKM. TCRdb reanalysed the RACE reads using MiXCR and keeps one entry per CDR3 protein. The repertoire holds 100,000 to 150,000 distinct CDR3 sequences, with approximately 12% as singletons. The time point is: pre-sensitization, week 0. As to treatment: therapeutic diphenylcyclopropenone sensitization with weekly scalp DPC. This TCR was sampled from a woman aged 18-29 years with alopecia areata. Some clones in this sample may be carry-over from other donors' samples. Sequences were derived from whole blood, sampled in connection with sensitization to the hapten diphenylcyclopropenone (DPC). The rearrangement uses TRBV28 and TRBJ2-7; D is unresolved. CDR3 nucleotides: TGTGCCAGCAGTTTAAACATCCCACTCCAGTACTTC. It encodes CASSLNIPLQYF.